This passage covers 27 T cell receptor beta chains from one sample sequenced in a study of blood T cell repertoires in COVID-19. Using immunoSEQ multiplex PCR, the repertoire was profiled, and TCRdb retains in-frame clones only, with some absent. The sample includes over 85,000 clones, around 87% of them seen just once. Sequenced: peripheral blood. These receptors were taken from a human donor in a cohort sampled during active COVID-19.

The chain employs TRBV5-5 and TRBJ2-1; TRBD2 matches at 7 bases. Per germline, CDR1 SGHKS and CDR2 YYEKEE (reference sequence). The J segment lost 4 bases and the V segment lost 3 bases, leaving 4 bases of the junction unmatched. This CDR3 has 14 amino acids. CDR3 nucleotides: TGTGCCAGCAGCTCGGCGGGAGCTTACAATGAGCAGTTCTTC. Protein: CASSSAGAYNEQFF.

The rearrangement uses TRBV5-6 and TRBJ2-7; a weak D match, TRBD2 (5 bases). The CDR3 extends over 16 amino acids. CDR1 and CDR2 (germline): SGHDT, YYEEEE. The V gene lost 0 bases and the J gene lost 5 bases, with 18 bases spanning the gap. This CDR3 reads CASSLALEGLVHEQYF. In DNA form, the CDR3 reads TGTGCCAGCAGCTTGGCCCTCGAGGGCCTGGTGCACGAGCAGTACTTC.

The gene calls are TRBV5-6 and TRBJ2-1; D not certain. V was pared by 0 bases and J by 7 bases, with 8 bases between. CDR3 size: 13 residues. Germline CDR1 SGHDT, CDR2 YYEEEE. The CDR3 nucleotides read TGTGCCAGCAGCTTGGGGCTAGAGAATGAGCAGTTCTTC. Its translation is CASSLGLENEQFF.

The chain joins TRBV5-5 to TRBJ2-5; the match to TRBD2 covers 7 bases. The V segment lost 4 bases and the J segment 2 bases; nucleotides outside the gene matches: 14. This CDR3 is built from 17 residues. CDR1 is SGHKS, CDR2 YYEKEE, per germline (reference sequence). The CDR3 sequence: CASSIEGASGVQETQYF. The CDR3 region has the DNA TGTGCCAGCAGCATCGAAGGGGCTAGCGGTGTTCAAGAGACCCAGTACTTC.

This rearrangement joins TRBV28 to TRBJ2-3, with D tentatively TRBD2 (6 bases). V lost 10 bases to trimming and J lost 4 bases, with 18 bases between them. Germline CDR1 MDHEN, CDR2 SYDVKM. The CDR3 length is 14 residues. Here the CDR3 reads CATKMGGGADTQYF. The CDR3 region has the DNA TGTGCCACCAAAATGGGCGGCGGGGCAGATACGCAGTATTTT.

The rearrangement links TRBV6-4 to TRBJ1-1; D uncertain. The CDR3 runs 13 residues. The germline CDR1 and CDR2 sequences are MRHNA and SNTAGT. The ends were cut back, 5 bases at V and 7 bases at J, with 14 bases in the middle. This CDR3 is CASSYGEGGEAFF. The CDR3 DNA reads TGTGCCAGCAGTTACGGGGAGGGAGGTGAAGCTTTCTTT.

This chain connects TRBV5-1 to TRBJ2-5; 10 nucleotides agree with TRBD1. The germline V gene encodes CDR1 SGHRS and CDR2 YFSETQ. This CDR3 is 17 amino acids long. J was trimmed by 1 base and V by 0 bases; bases with no gene match: 6. CDR3 residues: CASSLGGTGELQETQYF. CDR3 in DNA: TGCGCCAGCAGCTTGGGGGGGACAGGGGAACTCCAAGAGACCCAGTACTTC.

This clone has just one count. V usage is TRBV28 and J usage is TRBJ2-7; 11 nucleotides agree with TRBD1. J gave up 3 bases and V 7 bases, and 2 bases lay outside the gene matches. The CDR3 has 13 amino acids. Per germline, CDR1 MDHEN and CDR2 SYDVKM. The CDR3: CASIGTGGYEQYF. In DNA, the CDR3 is TGTGCCAGCATCGGGACAGGGGGCTACGAGCAGTACTTC.

As for this clone: This sample includes further DNA sequences coding for the same CDR3. V gene TRBV5-1 combines with J gene TRBJ2-5, with TRBD1 matching 7 bases. The CDR3 contains 14 residues. V trimming: 4 bases; J trimming: 2 bases; junction bases outside the gene matches: 5. Looked up from germline, CDR1 is SGHRS and CDR2 is YFSETQ. The CDR3 here is CASSLGQTQETQYF. The CDR3 bases are TGCGCCAGCAGCCTGGGACAGACACAAGAGACCCAGTACTTC.

This rearrangement joins TRBV10-3 to TRBJ1-5, with TRBD1 identical over 7 bases. This CDR3 region has 14 residues. Germline-derived CDR1 and CDR2 are ENHRY and SYGVKD. V gave up 5 bases and J gave up 2 bases; unmatched junction bases: 3. The CDR3 nucleotides read TGTGCCATCAGTCTCGGGACAGGCAATCAGCCCCAGCATTTT. The encoded protein is CAISLGTGNQPQHF.

This rearrangement joins TRBV24-1 to TRBJ2-2; D ambiguous. The germline V gene has CDR1 KGHDR and CDR2 SFDVKD. The CDR3 is 15 residues long. Trimming stripped 6 bases from V and 4 bases from J, with 14 bases between. In DNA form, the CDR3 reads TGTGCCACCAGTTCAGACTTAATACCCACCGGGGAGCTGTTTTTT. Translated: CATSSDLIPTGELFF.

CDR3 DNA sequence: TGTGCCAGCAGCTTAGCCGGTAAAGAGACCCAGTACTTC. Translation gives CASSLAGKETQYF. V gene TRBV7-2 combines with J gene TRBJ2-5, with D unclear. The CDR3 has 13 residues. Germline V gives CDR1 SGHTA, CDR2 FQGNSA. V shed 0 bases and J shed 3 bases, with 5 bases lying between them.

The CDR3 here is CASSYTGYETEAFF. The CDR3 nucleotides are TGTGCCAGCAGCTATACAGGGTATGAGACTGAAGCTTTCTTT. The rearrangement links TRBV5-6 to TRBJ1-1, with D perhaps TRBD1 (6 bases). This CDR3 region has 14 residues. Deletions cut 3 bases from V and 5 bases from J, with 14 bases between. From germline, CDR1 is SGHDT and CDR2 YYEEEE.

The chain carries TRBV4-1 and TRBJ2-5, with D hard to call. This CDR3 spans 15 amino acids. Germline loops: CDR1 MGHRA, CDR2 YSYEKL. V was cut by 0 bases and J by 1 base, with 9 bases left in between. CDR3 coding DNA: TGCGCCAGCAGCCAAGATGTAGCATCCCAAGAGACCCAGTACTTC. Translated: CASSQDVASQETQYF.

The chain is built from TRBV2 and TRBJ2-7; TRBD1 matches at 9 bases. The CDR3 runs 15 residues. CDR1 is SNHLY and CDR2 is FYNNEI in the germline V gene. Trimming cost V 6 bases and J 3 bases; bases outside gene matches: 9. This CDR3 reads CASRHPGQGIYEQYF. In DNA, the CDR3 is TGTGCCAGCAGGCATCCAGGACAGGGGATCTACGAGCAGTACTTC.

The rearrangement links TRBV3-1 (or the pseudogene TRBV3-2) to TRBJ2-1, with D perhaps TRBD2 (6 bases). Trimming stripped 4 bases from V and 6 bases from J, with 13 bases between. This CDR3 comprises 14 residues. CDR1 and CDR2 from the germline V gene are LGHDT and YNNKEL (reference sequence). The CDR3 DNA reads TGTGCCAGCAGCCGACTAGAGGGGCGCAATGAGCAGTTCTTC. As protein: CASSRLEGRNEQFF.

The chain couples TRBV5-1 to TRBJ2-3; D perhaps matches TRBD2 (5 bases). With 4 bases removed from V and 2 bases from J, the gap between germline ends came to 11 bases. Germline values: CDR1 SGHRS, CDR2 YFSETQ. The CDR3 is 14 amino acids. CDR3 coding DNA: TGCGCCAGCAGCCCGGGAATTAACACAGATACGCAGTATTTT. It specifies CASSPGINTDTQYF. The entire variable domain, with the rest obtained from reference TRBV5-1 and TRBJ2-3, is as follows: KAGVTQTPRYLIKTRGQQVTLSCSPISGHRSVSWYQQTPGQGLQFLFEYFSETQRNKGNFPGRFSGRQFSNSRSEMNVSTLELGDSALYLCASSPGINTDTQYFGPGTRLTVL.

This chain links TRBV10-1 with TRBJ2-7; D might be TRBD1 (6 bases). V was shortened by 0 bases and J by 3 bases, with 15 bases between the two germline ends. Looked up from germline, CDR1 is WNHNN and CDR2 is SYGVQD (reference sequence). This CDR3 has 16 residues. The DNA of the CDR3 is TGCGCCAGCAGTGAGTCGAGGGGGACCGATCGCTACGAGCAGTACTTC. This encodes CASSESRGTDRYEQYF.

The chain combines TRBV30 with TRBJ2-1; 8 nucleotides match TRBD2. Trimming removed 2 bases from V and 3 bases from J; junction bases left unmatched: 6. This CDR3 contains 15 residues. Germline CDR1 is GTSNPN and CDR2 is SVGIG (reference sequence). CDR3 in amino acids: CAWSLSGAFYNEQFF. As DNA, the CDR3 is TGTGCCTGGAGTCTTAGCGGGGCCTTCTACAATGAGCAGTTCTTC.

The chain links TRBV7-6 to TRBJ2-1; 7 bases fit TRBD1. The junction had 6 bases not matched to a gene; V was cut back by 0 bases and J by 4 bases. The CDR3 contains 16 residues. Germline V gene sequence: CDR1 SGHVS, CDR2 FNYEAQ. DNA of the CDR3: TGTGCCAGCAGCTTAGCGGCCGGGACAGCGTACAATGAGCAGTTCTTC. Translation gives CASSLAAGTAYNEQFF.

The J gene is TRBJ2-1, the V gene TRBV27; TRBD2 matches at 11 bases. The CDR3 loop spans 15 amino acids. From germline, CDR1 is MNHEY and CDR2 SMNVEV (reference sequence). J gave up 4 bases and V 6 bases, and 5 bases lay outside the gene matches. The CDR3 DNA sequence: TGTGCCAGCAGCCCCGGGACTAGCGGATACAATGAGCAGTTCTTC. Translation: CASSPGTSGYNEQFF.

This clone appeared a single time. The V and J genes are TRBV5-1 and TRBJ2-1; D call uncertain. The CDR3 totals 12 residues. CDR1 and CDR2 from the germline V gene are SGHRS and YFSETQ. The V and J ends lost 1 base and 7 bases respectively, with 6 bases between them. CDR3 coding DNA: TGCGCCAGCAGCTTGAGAGTTAATGAGCAGTTCTTC. Translating gives CASSLRVNEQFF.

The chain links TRBV15 to TRBJ2-7, with 9 bases that match TRBD1. Germline CDR1 reads LNHNV; CDR2 reads YYDKDF (reference sequence). Unmatched junction bases numbered 8, after V lost 0 bases and J lost 5 bases. This CDR3 is 16 amino acids long. CDR3 amino acids: CATSRDGGTGRHEQYF. The CDR3 coding sequence is TGTGCCACCAGCAGAGATGGGGGGACAGGGAGGCACGAGCAGTACTTC.

CDR3 sequence: CASSGSGFEQYF. For the CDR3, the DNA is TGTGCCAGCAGTGGTAGCGGGTTTGAGCAGTACTTC. The V call is TRBV2, the J call TRBJ2-7, with 7 bases identical to TRBD2. The CDR3 is 12 residues long. Germline trimming cut 4 bases from V and 7 bases from J; bases unmatched to any gene: 4. Germline values: CDR1 SNHLY, CDR2 FYNNEI.

The rearrangement joins TRBV5-3 to TRBJ2-7; weak D call: TRBD2 (6 bases). TRBV5-3 is labeled an ORF, and its function is uncertain. This CDR3 spans 14 amino acids. V was clipped by 0 bases and J by 3 bases, with 10 bases between them. CDR3 in amino acids: CARSLGAGNYEQYF. CDR3 nucleotides: TGTGCCAGAAGCTTGGGGGCGGGAAACTACGAGCAGTACTTC.

The chain recombines TRBV11-3 with TRBJ2-3, with TRBD2 identical over 7 bases. Germline CDR1 reads SGHNT; CDR2 reads YENEEA. This CDR3 has 14 residues. J gave up 2 bases and V 4 bases, and 3 bases lay outside the gene matches. CDR3 DNA sequence: TGTGCCAGCAGCTCAGGGACTACCACAGATACGCAGTATTTT. This sequence encodes CASSSGTTTDTQYF. The full variable domain, its missing parts supplied by reference TRBV11-3 and TRBJ2-3, is EAGVVQSPRYKIIEKKQPVAFWCNPISGHNTLYWYLQNLGQGPELLIRYENEEAVDDSQLPKDRFSAERLKGVDSTLKIQPAELGDSAVYLCASSSGTTTDTQYFGPGTRLTVL.

The genes are TRBV9 and TRBJ2-7, with 9 bases matching TRBD1. The CDR3 length is 15 residues. The germline V gene encodes CDR1 SGDLS and CDR2 YYNGEE. The V and J ends lost 4 bases and 4 bases, in that order; junction bases with no gene match: 9. The CDR3 region has the DNA TGTGCCAGCAGCCTAACCGGGACAGGGACATACGAGCAGTACTTC. This sequence encodes CASSLTGTGTYEQYF.